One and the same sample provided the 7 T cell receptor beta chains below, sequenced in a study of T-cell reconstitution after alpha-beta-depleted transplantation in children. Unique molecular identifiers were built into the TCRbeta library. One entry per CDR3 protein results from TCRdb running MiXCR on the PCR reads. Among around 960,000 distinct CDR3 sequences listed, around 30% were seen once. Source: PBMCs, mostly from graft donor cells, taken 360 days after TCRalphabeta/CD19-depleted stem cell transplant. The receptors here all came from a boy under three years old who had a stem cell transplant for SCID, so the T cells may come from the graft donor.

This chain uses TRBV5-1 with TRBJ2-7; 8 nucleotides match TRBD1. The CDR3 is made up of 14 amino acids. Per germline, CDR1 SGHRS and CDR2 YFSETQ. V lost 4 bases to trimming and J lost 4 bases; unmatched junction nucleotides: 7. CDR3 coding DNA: TGCGCCAGCAGCATCCGGACAGGGCCATACGAGCAGTACTTC. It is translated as CASSIRTGPYEQYF.

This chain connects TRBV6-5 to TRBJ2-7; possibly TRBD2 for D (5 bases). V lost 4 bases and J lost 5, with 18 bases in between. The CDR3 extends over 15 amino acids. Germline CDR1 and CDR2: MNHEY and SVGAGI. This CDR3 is CASSSRGSVVDEQYF. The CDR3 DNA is TGTGCCAGCAGTTCTCGTGGTAGCGTCGTCGACGAGCAGTACTTC.

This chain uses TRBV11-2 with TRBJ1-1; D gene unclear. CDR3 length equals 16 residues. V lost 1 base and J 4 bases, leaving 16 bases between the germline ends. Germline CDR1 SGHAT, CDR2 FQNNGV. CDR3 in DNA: TGTGCCAGCAGCTTAGTCCCCCGGGGTCGGGGCACTGAAGCTTTCTTT. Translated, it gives CASSLVPRGRGTEAFF.

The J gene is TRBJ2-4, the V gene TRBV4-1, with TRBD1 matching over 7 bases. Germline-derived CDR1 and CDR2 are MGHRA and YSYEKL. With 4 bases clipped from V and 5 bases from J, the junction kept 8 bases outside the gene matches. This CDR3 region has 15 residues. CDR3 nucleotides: TGCGCCAGCAGCCTAGACAGGGCAAGAGAAAACATTCAGTACTTC. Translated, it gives CASSLDRARENIQYF.

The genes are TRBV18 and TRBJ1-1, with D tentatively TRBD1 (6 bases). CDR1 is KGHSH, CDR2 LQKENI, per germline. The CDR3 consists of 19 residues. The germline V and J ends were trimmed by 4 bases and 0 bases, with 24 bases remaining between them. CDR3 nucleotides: TGTGCCAGCTCACTACAAGGGTTTCCGCTGGGGGCCTTGAACACTGAAGCTTTCTTT. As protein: CASSLQGFPLGALNTEAFF.

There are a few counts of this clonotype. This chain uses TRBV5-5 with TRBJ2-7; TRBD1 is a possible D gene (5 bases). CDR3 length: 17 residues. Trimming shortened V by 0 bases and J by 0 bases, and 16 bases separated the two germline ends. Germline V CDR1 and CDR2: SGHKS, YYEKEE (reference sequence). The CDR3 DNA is TGTGCCAGCAGCTTGGAAGGTTCTAGGACATTCTCCTACGAGCAGTACTTC. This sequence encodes CASSLEGSRTFSYEQYF.

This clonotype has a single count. The CDR3 sequence: CASSLGRGQYEQYF. The CDR3 DNA reads TGCGCCAGCAGCTTGGGGAGGGGCCAGTACGAGCAGTACTTC. The chain employs TRBV5-1 and TRBJ2-7; maybe TRBD2 (6 bases). CDR1 SGHRS and CDR2 YFSETQ come from the germline V gene. Trimming removed 0 bases at V and 4 bases at J, with 11 bases between. The CDR3 runs to 14 residues.